Below, 17 T cell receptor beta chains from the same sample are listed, as sequenced in a study of early T cells in non-severe SARS-CoV-2 infection. Using its own MiXCR run on the 5' RACE reads, TCRdb lists one record per CDR3 protein. The table includes more than 90,000 distinct CDR3 sequences, 9.5% to 12% detected once. Sequenced material: whole blood. Receptors originate from an adult who was a healthcare worker with PCR-confirmed SARS-CoV-2 infection or an uninfected control (not recorded which).

Many counts were recorded for this clonotype. This rearrangement joins TRBV11-2 to TRBJ1-4; possibly TRBD1 for D (6 bases). The CDR3 is 15 amino acids. CDR1 and CDR2 from the germline V gene are SGHAT and FQNNGV. V was clipped by 5 bases and J by 8 bases, with 18 bases between them. CDR3 amino acids: CASSLSEPGAEKLFF. CDR3 sequence (DNA): TGTGCCAGCAGCCTCTCCGAACCAGGGGCCGAAAAACTGTTTTTT.

This clonotype was found many times. The chain joins TRBV6-5 to TRBJ1-1; D ambiguous. The germline V and J ends were trimmed by 10 bases and 7 bases, with 13 bases remaining between them. The germline gives CDR1 MNHEY, CDR2 SVGAGI. The CDR3 has 11 residues. As DNA, the CDR3 is TGTGCCACCCAGCGAGGGATTGAAGCTTTCTTT. This encodes CATQRGIEAFF.

This clonotype showed up many times. This chain connects TRBV30 to TRBJ2-1, with TRBD2 identical over 7 bases. Trimming cost V 8 bases and J 9 bases; bases outside gene matches: 13. CDR3 length equals 13 residues. From germline, CDR1 is GTSNPN and CDR2 SVGIG (reference sequence). The CDR3 region is CARDLLGGGEQFF. CDR3 coding DNA: TGTGCCCGAGACCTACTAGGCGGGGGTGAGCAGTTCTTC. Variable domain in full (rest from reference TRBV30 and TRBJ2-1): SQTIHQWPATLVQPVGSPLSLECTVEGTSNPNLYWYRQAAGRGLQLLFYSVGIGQISSEVPQNLSASRPQDRQFILSSKKLLLSDSGFYLCARDLLGGGEQFFGPGTRLTVL.

This clonotype was counted a few times. The rearrangement joins TRBV18 to TRBJ2-7; D is possibly TRBD2 (5 bases). The CDR3 totals 14 residues. Germline V lookup: CDR1 KGHSH, CDR2 LQKENI. V lost 3 bases and J 2 bases, leaving 11 bases between the germline ends. The CDR3 sequence is CASSPAMTTYEQYF. DNA of the CDR3: TGTGCCAGCTCACCGGCCATGACTACCTACGAGCAGTACTTC.

This clonotype was counted between two and nine times. This chain connects TRBV20-1 to TRBJ2-7; TRBD2 matches at 13 bases. Trimming cost V 5 bases and J 1 base; bases outside gene matches: 8. Germline CDR1 DFQATT, CDR2 SNEGSKA (reference sequence). This CDR3 spans 16 amino acids. CDR3 in DNA: TGCAGTGCTCGGACTAGCGGGAGACAGAGTTCCTACGAGCAGTACTTC. It specifies CSARTSGRQSSYEQYF.

This clonotype occurred many times. DNA for the CDR3: TGCAGCGCGGAGGCGCAGATGAACACTGAAGCTTTCTTT. This gives the protein CSAEAQMNTEAFF. The genes are TRBV29-1 and TRBJ1-1; D unresolved. The CDR3 contains 13 residues. V shed 7 bases and J shed 0 bases, with 12 bases lying between them. From germline, CDR1 is SQVTM and CDR2 ANQGSEA.

There are many counts of this clonotype. The genes are TRBV11-2 and TRBJ1-4; 8 bases agree with TRBD1. CDR3 length: 15 residues. Germline V gene lookup returns CDR1 SGHAT and CDR2 FQNNGV. V trimming: 6 bases; J trimming: 8 bases; junction bases outside the gene matches: 11. CDR3: CASRSRGRLREKLFF. Here the CDR3 DNA reads TGTGCCAGCAGGAGCAGGGGGCGGTTGAGGGAAAAACTGTTTTTT.

This clonotype turned up a few times. This chain joins TRBV24-1 and TRBJ2-1; D remains ambiguous. This CDR3 is 15 amino acids long. V was trimmed by 4 bases and J by 10 bases, leaving 19 bases between them. CDR1 and CDR2 from the germline V gene are KGHDR and SFDVKD. In nucleotides, the CDR3 is TGTGCCACCAGTGACCCGACCACAACAAGTGACGAGCAGTTCTTC. Protein sequence: CATSDPTTTSDEQFF.

The chain uses TRBV6-1 and TRBJ1-5, with 9 bases fitting TRBD1. The V gene's germline CDR1 is MNHNS and CDR2 SASEGT. With 11 bases clipped from V and 13 bases from J, the junction kept 15 bases outside the gene matches. The CDR3 spans 13 residues. The CDR3 spells CAGAGTGSSIQHF. The CDR3 DNA reads TGTGCCGGCGCAGGGACAGGGTCTTCAATTCAGCATTTT.

This clonotype appeared a few times. The CDR3 protein is CASGDSASEAFF. The CDR3 DNA sequence: TGTGCCAGCGGGGACAGCGCTTCTGAAGCTTTCTTT. This sequence joins TRBV19 and TRBJ1-1, with 7 bases fitting TRBD1. The CDR3 consists of 12 residues. Germline lookup yields CDR1 LNHDA and CDR2 SQIVND (reference sequence). With V trimmed by 9 bases and J by 6 bases, 7 bases remained unmatched.

The V call is TRBV5-1, the J call TRBJ1-1; no firm D call. The CDR3 totals 13 residues. Per the germline V gene, CDR1 is SGHRS and CDR2 is YFSETQ. V lost 2 bases and J 5 bases, leaving 10 bases between the germline ends. CDR3 in DNA: TGCGCCAGCAGCTTTTCCCGGGCAACTGAAGCTTTCTTT. The encoded protein is CASSFSRATEAFF.

At least ten counts were recorded for this clonotype. CDR3 sequence (DNA): TGTGCCAGCAGTGTGGTCGGGACAGGGGACTACGAGCAGTACTTC. Amino acids: CASSVVGTGDYEQYF. This rearrangement joins TRBV6-5 to TRBJ2-7; the match to TRBD1 covers 10 bases. The V segment lost 5 bases and the J segment 3 bases; nucleotides outside the gene matches: 7. This CDR3 is built from 15 residues. CDR1 and CDR2 (germline): MNHEY, SVGAGI.

This clonotype occurred a few times. CDR3 amino acids: CASSKGRFYSPLHF. The CDR3 DNA reads TGTGCCAGCAGCAAAGGCAGGTTTTATTCACCCCTCCACTTT. V gene TRBV21-1 combines with J gene TRBJ1-6. TRBV21-1 is assigned pseudogene status. This CDR3 is built from 14 residues.

This clonotype was seen at least ten times. The chain employs TRBV2 and TRBJ2-7; tentative D call: TRBD1 (6 bases). The CDR3 contains 14 residues. Germline CDR1 SNHLY, CDR2 FYNNEI. Trimming took off 5 bases at V and 1 base at J, with 12 bases between the two ends. The CDR3 region has the DNA TGTGCCAGCAGTTCAGGGGCAGATTCCTACGAGCAGTACTTC. Translating it yields CASSSGADSYEQYF.

This clonotype was recorded a few times. The chain joins TRBV28 to TRBJ2-7; 8 bases agree with TRBD2. CDR1 and CDR2 (germline): MDHEN, SYDVKM. The V segment lost 5 bases and the J segment 1 base; nucleotides outside the gene matches: 7. The CDR3 is made up of 15 amino acids. CDR3 in amino acids: CASSPWTSPSYEQYF. In DNA, the CDR3 is TGTGCCAGCAGTCCCTGGACTAGCCCGTCCTACGAGCAGTACTTC.

In its sample, this clonotype was seen a few times. The rearrangement links TRBV2 to TRBJ1-2; D is possibly TRBD1 (5 bases). V was shortened by 7 bases and J by 3 bases, with 12 bases between the two germline ends. This CDR3 is built from 13 residues. The germline V gene has CDR1 SNHLY and CDR2 FYNNEI. CDR3 protein: CASKQGRDYGYTF. The CDR3 DNA reads TGTGCCAGCAAGCAGGGCAGGGACTATGGCTACACCTTC.

This clonotype was seen more than once but under ten times. The chain links TRBV30 to TRBJ1-1, with D unresolved. Germline V gene data show CDR1 as GTSNPN and CDR2 as SVGIG (reference sequence). Deletions cut 4 bases from V and 5 bases from J, with 14 bases between. The CDR3 runs to 13 residues. The CDR3 loop is CAWNGHGRTEAFF. The CDR3, as DNA: TGTGCCTGGAATGGCCACGGGCGGACTGAAGCTTTCTTT.